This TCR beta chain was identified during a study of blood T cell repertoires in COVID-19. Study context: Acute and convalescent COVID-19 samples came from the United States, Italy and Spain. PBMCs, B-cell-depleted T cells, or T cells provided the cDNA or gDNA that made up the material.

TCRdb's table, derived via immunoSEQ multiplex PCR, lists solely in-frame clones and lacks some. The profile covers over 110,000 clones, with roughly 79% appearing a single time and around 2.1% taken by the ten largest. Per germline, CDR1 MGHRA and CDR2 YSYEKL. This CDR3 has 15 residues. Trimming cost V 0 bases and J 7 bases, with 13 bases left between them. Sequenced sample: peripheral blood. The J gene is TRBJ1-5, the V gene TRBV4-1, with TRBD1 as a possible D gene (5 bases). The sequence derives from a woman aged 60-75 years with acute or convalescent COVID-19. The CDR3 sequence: CASSQDRALDQPQHF. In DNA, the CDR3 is TGCGCCAGCAGCCAAGACAGGGCACTCGACCAGCCCCAGCATTTT.